These 23 T cell receptor beta chains share one sample of origin, sequenced in a study of cytomegalovirus exposure and HLA in healthy donors. Primers included in the PCR were 60 Vbeta and 13 Jbeta primers. The data were produced by immunoSEQ multiplex PCR, yet TCRdb's version contains in-frame clones alone and is incomplete. The table records 90,000 to 140,000 clones, about 80% of them present only once. Sequencing input: PBMCs. These receptors all come from a man under 40 in good health and CMV-seronegative.

The chain employs TRBV6-1 and TRBJ2-7; D may be TRBD2 (6 bases). The germline V gene has CDR1 MNHNS and CDR2 SASEGT. The CDR3 spans 15 residues. Trimming stripped 3 bases from V and 3 bases from J, with 15 bases between. CDR3 in amino acids: CASSEGGPQYYEQYF. The CDR3 bases are TGTGCCAGCAGTGAGGGAGGACCGCAGTACTACGAGCAGTACTTC.

V is TRBV5-5 and J is TRBJ2-6; D ambiguous. The length of the CDR3 is 17 residues. CDR1 is SGHKS and CDR2 is YYEKEE in the germline V gene (reference sequence). Trimming took off 0 bases at V and 0 bases at J, with 10 bases between the two ends. Here the CDR3 DNA reads TGTGCCAGCAGCTTGGATCAGGTATCCTCTGGGGCCAACGTCCTGACTTTC. Translation: CASSLDQVSSGANVLTF.

The chain carries TRBV6-5 and TRBJ2-7, with 7 bases identical to TRBD1. This CDR3 has 13 residues. J was trimmed by 2 bases and V by 5 bases; bases with no gene match: 3. The germline V gene encodes CDR1 MNHEY and CDR2 SVGAGI. DNA for the CDR3: TGTGCCAGCAGTCGGGGACAGACCTACGAGCAGTACTTC. This translates into CASSRGQTYEQYF.

The genes are TRBV28 and TRBJ2-7, with 9 nucleotides matching TRBD1. Germline loops: CDR1 MDHEN, CDR2 SYDVKM. The V gene end was trimmed by 4 bases and the J gene end by 4 bases; junction bases not matched to a gene: 8. CDR3 length equals 15 residues. The CDR3 region has the DNA TGTGCCAGCAGTTCCAGTGGGACAGGGTCGTACGAGCAGTACTTC. It yields the protein CASSSSGTGSYEQYF.

The gene calls are TRBV19 and TRBJ2-1; maybe TRBD2 (6 bases). In germline, CDR1 is LNHDA, CDR2 SQIVND (reference sequence). This CDR3 comprises 14 residues. The V end was cut by 5 bases, the J end by 9 bases, with 17 bases between. CDR3 loop: CASSQGLEDGEQFF. CDR3 nucleotides: TGTGCCAGTAGTCAGGGACTGGAGGACGGTGAGCAGTTCTTC.

The chain uses TRBV28 and TRBJ2-1; 13 bases map to TRBD2. Germline assignment: CDR1 MDHEN and CDR2 SYDVKM. The CDR3 contains 18 residues. V gave up 6 bases and J gave up 6 bases; unmatched junction bases: 14. CDR3 in amino acids: CASSIPGVGLAGVNEQFF. DNA of the CDR3: TGTGCCAGCAGCATCCCCGGAGTAGGACTAGCGGGAGTCAATGAGCAGTTCTTC.

V gene TRBV19 combines with J gene TRBJ2-1; maybe TRBD1 (5 bases). The CDR3 consists of 14 residues. CDR1 is LNHDA, CDR2 SQIVND, per germline (reference sequence). Trimming removed 3 bases at V and 6 bases at J, with 12 bases between. The CDR3 protein is CASSIGWGGNEQFF. The CDR3 DNA sequence: TGTGCCAGTAGTATCGGTTGGGGCGGCAATGAGCAGTTCTTC. Variable domain in full (rest from reference TRBV19 and TRBJ2-1): DGGITQSPKYLFRKEGQNVTLSCEQNLNHDAMYWYRQDPGQGLRLIYYSQIVNDFQKGDIAEGYSVSREKKESFPLTVTSAQKNPTAFYLCASSIGWGGNEQFFGPGTRLTVL.

The rearrangement links TRBV7-9 to TRBJ1-1, with a weak D call TRBD1 (5 bases). CDR1 and CDR2 from the germline V gene are SEHNR and FQNEAQ (reference sequence). V lost 6 bases, J lost 5 bases, and 19 bases lay in between. This CDR3 has 15 residues. CDR3 in amino acids: CASSSTAGVVTEAFF. The DNA for the CDR3 is TGTGCCAGCAGTTCCACAGCGGGGGTAGTGACTGAAGCTTTCTTT.

The chain employs TRBV19 and TRBJ1-1; D remains unclear. This CDR3 region has 11 residues. Germline CDR1 is LNHDA and CDR2 is SQIVND (reference sequence). Trimming pared 6 bases from V and 6 bases from J, leaving 8 bases between. DNA of the CDR3: TGTGCCAGTAGGTGGGAGGCTGAAGCTTTCTTT. Protein sequence: CASRWEAEAFF.

CDR3: CASSYFPGETQYF. CDR3 in DNA: TGTGCCAGCAGTTATTTCCCGGGGGAGACCCAGTACTTC. The rearrangement links TRBV6-4 to TRBJ2-5; possibly TRBD2 for D (5 bases). The CDR3 spans 13 residues. V was clipped by 5 bases and J by 5 bases, with 12 bases between them. Germline-derived CDR1 and CDR2 are MRHNA and SNTAGT.

This chain uses TRBV7-8 with TRBJ1-1, with a tentative D call TRBD1 (6 bases). The V end lost 3 bases, the J end lost 4 bases, and 9 bases lay between the germline ends. CDR3 length equals 13 residues. Germline loops: CDR1 SGHVS, CDR2 FQNEAQ. DNA for the CDR3: TGTGCCAGCAGCTTCTCAGGGGCCACTGAAGCTTTCTTT. This codes for CASSFSGATEAFF.

V usage is TRBV5-1 and J usage is TRBJ2-2; D may be TRBD2 (7 bases). The ends were cut back, 7 bases at V and 2 bases at J, with 9 bases in the middle. The germline gives CDR1 SGHRS, CDR2 YFSETQ. The CDR3 has 13 amino acids. DNA of the CDR3: TGCGCCAGCGGGGGGGCTAACACCGGGGAGCTGTTTTTT. This codes for CASGGANTGELFF.

The chain carries TRBV19 and TRBJ2-7; TRBD1 might be the D (5 bases). Trimming removed 4 bases at V and 2 bases at J, with 9 bases between. The CDR3 is 13 residues long. Germline CDR1 LNHDA, CDR2 SQIVND (reference sequence). CDR3 nucleotide sequence: TGTGCCAGTAGTAAGGGGTCAACCTACGAGCAGTACTTC. Its translation: CASSKGSTYEQYF.

This clone was counted between two and nine times. One end of the junction is discordant with germline, which a read error may explain. This sequence joins TRBV6-5 and TRBJ2-7; 7 bases are a match to TRBD1. CDR1 and CDR2 from the germline V gene are MNHEY and SVGAGI. This CDR3 has 15 amino acids. CDR3 nucleotides: TGTGCCAGCAGTTTCGGGACAGACGGGTCCTTCGAGCAGTACTTC. The encoded protein is CASSFGTDGSFEQYF.

The V gene is TRBV28, the J gene TRBJ2-7; D is possibly TRBD2 (5 bases). Germline V lookup: CDR1 MDHEN, CDR2 SYDVKM. The CDR3 is 11 residues long. V was cut by 6 bases and J by 7 bases, with 10 bases left in between. CDR3 DNA: TGTGCCAGCAGCCTACTAGGGGAGCAGTACTTC. Translating it yields CASSLLGEQYF.

The chain combines TRBV7-8 with TRBJ1-2, with D possibly TRBD1 on 5 matching bases. The CDR3 contains 14 residues. Germline-derived CDR1 and CDR2 are SGHVS and FQNEAQ. V gave up 7 bases and J gave up 7 bases, with 19 bases separating them. The chain's CDR3 is CASTSRGGEGGYTF. In DNA form, the CDR3 reads TGTGCCAGCACCTCGCGGGGGGGGGAGGGTGGCTACACCTTC.

The chain is built from TRBV6-5 and TRBJ1-1; D not certain. The CDR3 loop spans 15 amino acids. V dropped 0 bases and J dropped 4 bases, with 12 bases sitting between them. Germline assignment: CDR1 MNHEY and CDR2 SVGAGI. The CDR3 sequence: CASSYSIGSGTEAFF. CDR3 coding DNA: TGTGCCAGCAGTTACTCGATCGGATCGGGCACTGAAGCTTTCTTT.

The chain has TRBV9 and TRBJ1-4; possibly TRBD1 for D (5 bases). The CDR3 is made up of 13 amino acids. Trimming took off 0 bases at V and 8 bases at J, with 8 bases between the two ends. Looked up from germline, CDR1 is SGDLS and CDR2 is YYNGEE. CDR3 loop: CASSVGRGEKLFF. CDR3 DNA: TGTGCCAGCAGCGTAGGAAGGGGCGAAAAACTGTTTTTT. The full variable domain, rest sourced from reference TRBV9 and TRBJ1-4, is DSGVTQTPKHLITATGQRVTLRCSPRSGDLSVYWYQQSLDQGLQFLIQYYNGEERAKGNILERFSAQQFPDLHSELNLSSLELGDSALYFCASSVGRGEKLFFGSGTQLSVL.

The chain recombines TRBV6-5 with TRBJ2-5; 7 bases line up with TRBD1. The CDR3 has 15 residues. After removal of 4 bases from V and 3 bases from J, the junction contained 8 bases not matched to a gene. Germline loops: CDR1 MNHEY, CDR2 SVGAGI. DNA of the CDR3: TGTGCCAGCAGTTTGAGGGGGACAGCCAAAGAGACCCAGTACTTC. Translating it yields CASSLRGTAKETQYF.

The V gene is TRBV10-3, the J gene TRBJ2-6; 8 bases line up with TRBD1. Germline V lookup: CDR1 ENHRY, CDR2 SYGVKD. V trimming: 11 bases; J trimming: 1 base; junction bases outside the gene matches: 13. CDR3 length equals 17 residues. The CDR3 sequence is CASKGDRPTSGANVLTF. CDR3 nucleotide sequence: TGTGCCTCCAAGGGGGACAGGCCTACTTCTGGGGCCAACGTCCTGACTTTC.

This clone has just one count. This chain connects TRBV6-5 to TRBJ1-1; TRBD1 matches 8 bases. The germline gives CDR1 MNHEY, CDR2 SVGAGI. The V gene end was trimmed by 5 bases and the J gene end by 10 bases; junction bases not matched to a gene: 9. The CDR3 runs 13 residues. CDR3 sequence (DNA): TGTGCCAGCAGTCCACTGACAGGGGTTCGAGCTTTCTTT. Translation: CASSPLTGVRAFF.

The chain is built from TRBV4-3 and TRBJ2-5, with a possible D match to TRBD1 (6 bases). The length of the CDR3 is 16 residues. Germline CDR1 LGHNA, CDR2 YSLEER. The V gene lost 4 bases and the J gene lost 2 bases, with 17 bases spanning the gap. The CDR3 region has the DNA TGCGCCAGCAGCCCATCCCCCGCAGGGGAGCAAGAGACCCAGTACTTC. It translates to CASSPSPAGEQETQYF.

The V and J genes are TRBV7-9 and TRBJ2-5; a weak D match, TRBD1 (5 bases). The germline CDR1 and CDR2 sequences are SEHNR and FQNEAQ (reference sequence). This CDR3 has 15 residues. Trimming took off 5 bases at V and 4 bases at J, with 17 bases between the two ends. The CDR3: CASSPFAREGETQYF. As DNA, the CDR3 is TGTGCCAGCAGCCCCTTTGCCAGGGAAGGAGAGACCCAGTACTTC.